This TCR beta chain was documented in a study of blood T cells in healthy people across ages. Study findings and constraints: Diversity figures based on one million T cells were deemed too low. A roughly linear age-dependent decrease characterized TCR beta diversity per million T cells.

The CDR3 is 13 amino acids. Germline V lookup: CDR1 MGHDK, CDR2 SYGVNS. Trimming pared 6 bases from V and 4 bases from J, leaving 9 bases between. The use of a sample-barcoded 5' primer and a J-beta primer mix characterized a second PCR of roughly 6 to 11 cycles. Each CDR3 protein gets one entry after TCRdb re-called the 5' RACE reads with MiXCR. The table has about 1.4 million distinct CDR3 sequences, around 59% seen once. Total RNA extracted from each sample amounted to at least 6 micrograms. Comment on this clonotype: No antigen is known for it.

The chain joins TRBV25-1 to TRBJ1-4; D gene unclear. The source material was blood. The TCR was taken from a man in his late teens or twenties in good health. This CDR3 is CASSERFNEKLFF. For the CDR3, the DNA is TGTGCCAGCAGCGAGCGTTTTAATGAAAAACTGTTTTTT.